A selection of T cell receptor beta chains follows, all from one sample in a study of human versus mouse CDR3 diversity and MHC coevolution. Clones were read by immunoSEQ multiplex PCR, and TCRdb kept only the in-frame ones, dropping some. The data show some 80,000 clones, 92% seen once. Sequenced input: naive CD4+ T cells from blood. Every receptor here comes from a person aged 30-70 years in good health. Each CDR3 is given with its conserved first and last residue. The order of the fields is CDR3 length, J gene, clone size, D gene, V gene, CDR3 DNA, CDR3 protein. The D gene is left open where the match is weak. Size is stated for part of the rows, as once, few or many counts, or as a class when the clone is expanded.

>14|TRBJ1-6|NA|TRBD1|TRBV30
TGTGCCTGGACCCGAGGACAGGGAGGATCACCCCTCCACTTT
CAWTRGQGGSPLHF
>14|TRBJ1-1|NA|TRBD1|TRBV5-4
TGTGCCAGCAGCTTGGATCCGAGGGGGCTTGAAGCTTTCTTT
CASSLDPRGLEAFF
>15|TRBJ1-3|once|TRBD1|TRBV9
TGTGCCAGCAGCGTAGAGACAGGGTCCGGAAACACCATATATTTT
CASSVETGSGNTIYF
>11|TRBJ2-3|NA|NA|TRBV7-9
TGTGCCAGCAGCTTACTAGATACGCAGTATTTT
CASSLLDTQYF
>16|TRBJ2-7|NA|TRBD2|TRBV7-2
TGTGCCAGCAGCTCTAGCGGGGGTCCCCTGTCCTACGAGCAGTACTTC
CASSSSGGPLSYEQYF
>16|TRBJ2-1|NA|TRBD2|TRBV7-8
TGTGCCAGCAGCTTAGAGGCTAGCGGGAGGAACCGTGGGCAGTTCTTC
CASSLEASGRNRGQFF
>16|TRBJ1-1|once|NA|TRBV7-2
TGTGCCAGCAGCCCCCTGGGAGGGAATGTGAACACTGAAGCTTTCTTT
CASSPLGGNVNTEAFF
>17|TRBJ1-3|NA|NA|TRBV7-9
TGTGCCAGCAGCTTAATGGGGCAGCTAAGCTCTGGAAACACCATATATTTT
CASSLMGQLSSGNTIYF
>15|TRBJ2-1|once|NA|TRBV7-2
TGTGCCAGCAGACGGCCGGGACTGACGATCAATGAGCAGTTCTTC
CASRRPGLTINEQFF
>14|TRBJ1-1|NA|TRBD1|TRBV5-1
TGCGCCAGCAGCTTGCAGGGGGCGGACACTGAAGCTTTCTTT
CASSLQGADTEAFF
>15|TRBJ2-5|NA|TRBD1|TRBV30
TGTGCCTGGAGGCCGGGACAGGGTTTCCAAGAGACCCAGTACTTC
CAWRPGQGFQETQYF
>15|TRBJ1-5|NA|NA|TRBV6-1
TGTGCCAGCAGTGGGCAGGGGCATAGCAATCAGCCCCAGCATTTT
CASSGQGHSNQPQHF
>15|TRBJ2-1|NA|NA|TRBV7-9
TGTGCCAGCAGCTTGCCGACGCGGCGGTACAATGAGCAGTTCTTC
CASSLPTRRYNEQFF
>15|TRBJ2-7|NA|TRBD2|TRBV7-6
TGTGCCAGCAGCGCCGGGACTAGCGGGAGCTACGAGCAGTACTTC
CASSAGTSGSYEQYF
>15|TRBJ2-1|NA|TRBD2|TRBV30
TGTGCCTGGAGTCGGGGGGAGGGCCGAACGAATGAGCAGTTCTTC
CAWSRGEGRTNEQFF
>15|TRBJ1-2|NA|NA|TRBV7-2
TGTGCCAGCAGCTTAGACGGAACAGGGTTCTATGGCTACACCTTC
CASSLDGTGFYGYTF
>15|TRBJ2-5|NA|TRBD2|TRBV27
TGTGCCAGCACCCATGGGACTAGCGGGAGTGAGACCCAGTACTTC
CASTHGTSGSETQYF
>15|TRBJ1-4|NA|NA|TRBV15
TGTGCCACCAGCAGAGAGGGGGGTTCTAATGAAAAACTGTTTTTT
CATSREGGSNEKLFF
>14|TRBJ2-7|NA|NA|TRBV10-1
TGCGCCAGCAGTGGACCGGGGTCTGGACACGAGCAGTACTTC
CASSGPGSGHEQYF
>15|TRBJ2-1|NA|TRBD2|TRBV5-1
TGCGCCAGCAGCGCTAGCGGGAGTTCCTACAATGAGCAGTTCTTC
CASSASGSSYNEQFF
>15|TRBJ1-2|NA|NA|TRBV28
TGTGCCAGCAGTTTGCCGCCGGAAAGGACTTATGGCTACACCTTC
CASSLPPERTYGYTF
>15|TRBJ2-3|NA|NA|TRBV11-2
TGTGCCAGCAGCTTAGGCGTGTTGAGCACAGATACGCAGTATTTT
CASSLGVLSTDTQYF
>17|TRBJ1-4|NA|NA|TRBV5-1
TGCGCCAGCAGCTTGAAAGCCCGGACGGGAGGTAATGAAAAACTGTTTTTT
CASSLKARTGGNEKLFF
>16|TRBJ2-1|once|TRBD2|TRBV5-1
TGCGCCAGCAGCTTGCAGGGACTAGCGGGAAAGAATGAGCAGTTCTTC
CASSLQGLAGKNEQFF
>14|TRBJ2-7|NA|TRBD2|TRBV7-9
TGTGCCAGCACCTCGGGGGGGGGCTCCTACGAGCAGTACTTC
CASTSGGGSYEQYF
>15|TRBJ1-1|NA|NA|TRBV18
TGTGCCAGCTCACCCGTACAGCTTTCGAACACTGAAGCTTTCTTT
CASSPVQLSNTEAFF
>15|TRBJ1-1|NA|TRBD1|TRBV6-1
TGTGCCAGCAGGGGCCCCCGGACAGGCAGCACTGAAGCTTTCTTT
CASRGPRTGSTEAFF
>13|TRBJ1-5|NA|TRBD1|TRBV30
TGTGCCTGGGGGGGGACAGGGGGACAGCCCCAGCATTTT
CAWGGTGGQPQHF
>14|TRBJ1-6|NA|NA|TRBV18
TGTGCCAGCTCACCACCGAGCGTGAATTCACCCCTCCACTTT
CASSPPSVNSPLHF
>13|TRBJ1-1|NA|NA|TRBV30
TGTGCCTGGAGTGGCCGACCCCGGAGGGAAACTTTCTTT
CAWSGRPRRETFF
>15|TRBJ1-3|few|TRBD1|TRBV7-9
TGTGCCAGCAGTCCATCGACAGGGGCTGGAAACACCATATATTTT
CASSPSTGAGNTIYF